This T cell receptor (beta chain) came from a study of T-cell memory formation after mild COVID-19. Study conclusions and caveats: Day 15 to 85 contractors were CD4/CD8 balanced; later expanders leaned CD4+.

MiXCR, run by TCRdb on the 5' RACE reads, gives a single entry per CDR3 protein. The sample consists of more than 110,000 distinct CDR3 sequences, under 30% of them appearing once. A remark on this clonotype: Its antigen remains unknown.

Trimming removed 0 bases at V and 6 bases at J, with 9 bases between. The CDR3 totals 14 residues. The V gene's germline CDR1 is MGHRA and CDR2 YSYEKL. The chain joins TRBV4-1 to TRBJ2-1; D is undetermined. This sequence was found in an adult woman who had mild COVID-19 (a few samples of this study predate the infection). Cell type and time point are not known. The sequenced sample was PBMCs or a T cell subset sorted from them (not recorded which). The DNA for the CDR3 is TGCGCCAGCAGCCAAGAGCGGCAGCCCAATGAGCAGTTCTTC. Translation: CASSQERQPNEQFF.